The clone carrying this TCR beta chain has ten or more counts. Its antigen is unidentified. The sample originates from a study of response to subunit inactivated influenza vaccine. Study findings and constraints: Authors suggested few new T cells are recruited by each seasonal influenza vaccination.

Each CDR3 protein is one row after TCRdb ran MiXCR on the RT-PCR reads. The profile shows roughly 630,000 distinct CDR3 sequences, 12% to 15% of them singletons. Germline CDR1 LGHNA, CDR2 YSLEER. The germline V and J ends were trimmed by 0 bases and 8 bases, with 9 bases remaining between them. The CDR3 loop spans 13 amino acids. The sequence derives from a man in his forties or fifties who received an inactivated influenza vaccine. V usage is TRBV4-3 and J usage is TRBJ2-3; the D is unclear. The sequencing used PBMCs from blood, collected 14 to 15 days before vaccination. DNA for the CDR3: TGCGCCAGCAGCCAAGATATCCGTAGTACGCAGTATTTT. Protein: CASSQDIRSTQYF.